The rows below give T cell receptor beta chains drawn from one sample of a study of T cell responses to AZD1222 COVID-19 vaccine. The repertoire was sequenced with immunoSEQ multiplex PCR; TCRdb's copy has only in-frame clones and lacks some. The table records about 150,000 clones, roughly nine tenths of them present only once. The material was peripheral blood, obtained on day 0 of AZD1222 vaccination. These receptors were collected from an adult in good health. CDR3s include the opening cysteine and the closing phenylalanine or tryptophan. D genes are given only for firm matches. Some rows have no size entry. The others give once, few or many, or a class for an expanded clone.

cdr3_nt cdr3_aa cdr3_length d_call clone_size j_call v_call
TGTGCCAGCAGCCAATCTTACCCAGCCGGCACCGGGGAGCTGTTTTTT CASSQSYPAGTGELFF 16 NA NA TRBJ2-2 TRBV3-1/TRBV3-2
TGTGCCATCAGTGAGTCGAAGGGGACCTACGAGCAGTACTTC CAISESKGTYEQYF 14 NA NA TRBJ2-7 TRBV10-3
TGTGCCAGCAGCCCGGGGGCGGGGGTGTTGGACAATGAGCAGTTCTTC CASSPGAGVLDNEQFF 16 NA NA TRBJ2-1 TRBV6-6
TGTGCCAGCAGCTTAGCGCGGGACCATGAAGCTTTCTTT CASSLARDHEAFF 13 NA NA TRBJ1-1 TRBV7-2
TGTGCCAGCAGCCCCGATGGGGTAGCTAACTATGGCTACACCTTC CASSPDGVANYGYTF 15 NA NA TRBJ1-2 TRBV3-1/TRBV3-2
TGTGCCAGCAGCCTCGATCCAGGGGATCAGCCCCAGCATTTT CASSLDPGDQPQHF 14 NA NA TRBJ1-5 TRBV28
TGTGCCAGCAGTGGAAGCGTCAGCTCCTACAATGAGCAGTTCTTC CASSGSVSSYNEQFF 15 NA NA TRBJ2-1 TRBV9
TGTGCCAGCTCACCTCGGACTAGCGGGACTAACAATGAGCAGTTCTTC CASSPRTSGTNNEQFF 16 TRBD2 NA TRBJ2-1 TRBV18
TGTGCCAGCAGTGACGGTTATAGCAATCAGCCCCAGCATTTT CASSDGYSNQPQHF 14 NA NA TRBJ1-5 TRBV6-4
TGCGCCAGTTCGGGACTAGGCGGCTACGAGCAGTACTTC CASSGLGGYEQYF 13 TRBD2 many TRBJ2-7 TRBV5-1
TGCAGCGTAACAAGTCTAACCTACGAGCAGTACTTC CSVTSLTYEQYF 12 NA NA TRBJ2-7 TRBV29-1
TGTGCCAGCAGCTTGGGTGGAGGCAATCAGCCCCAGCATTTT CASSLGGGNQPQHF 14 NA NA TRBJ1-5 TRBV5-6
TGTGCCAGCAGCGGGGGAGAGGGGACCAGCACAGATACGCAGTATTTT CASSGGEGTSTDTQYF 16 NA NA TRBJ2-3 TRBV6-4
TGTGCCAGCAGCCTACTTACTGAAGCTTTCTTT CASSLLTEAFF 11 NA NA TRBJ1-1 TRBV16
TGTGCCAGCAGTGAAGACGCAGTGGACAGGGTGAACGAGCAGTACTTC CASSEDAVDRVNEQYF 16 TRBD1 few TRBJ2-7 TRBV6-1
TGTGCCAGCATTGGGGGGGGGTCGGGCCAGCCCCAGCATTTT CASIGGGSGQPQHF 14 NA NA TRBJ1-5 TRBV28
TGTGCCAGCAGTCCTTGGACCGAGAACACTGAAGCTTTCTTT CASSPWTENTEAFF 14 NA NA TRBJ1-1 TRBV28
TGTGCCAGCCGTGGGGGGCAGACTGGAAACACCATATATTTT CASRGGQTGNTIYF 14 NA NA TRBJ1-3 TRBV28
TGTGCCAGCAGTTTTAGGGGGCAAAACGGGGAGCTGTTTTTT CASSFRGQNGELFF 14 TRBD1 NA TRBJ2-2 TRBV27
TGTGCCAGCTCACGAGGCGGGGGGTCCACAGATACGCAGTATTTT CASSRGGGSTDTQYF 15 TRBD2 NA TRBJ2-3 TRBV18
TGTGCCAGCAGCCATCTCGACTCACAAGCTAACTATGGCTACACCTTC CASSHLDSQANYGYTF 16 NA few TRBJ1-2 TRBV7-9
TGTGCCAGCAGCGTAGCAGGGGGCGCGAACTATGGCTACACCTTC CASSVAGGANYGYTF 15 TRBD1 once TRBJ1-2 TRBV9
TGTGCCAGCAGTGAAGGGGGGTCTAGCAATCAGCCCCAGCATTTT CASSEGGSSNQPQHF 15 NA NA TRBJ1-5 TRBV2
TGTGCCAGTAGTAGCAGAGTAAACACTGAAGCTTTCTTT CASSSRVNTEAFF 13 NA NA TRBJ1-1 TRBV19
TGTGCCAGCGGCCGGCACCCGAATTCACCCCTCCACTTT CASGRHPNSPLHF 13 NA NA TRBJ1-6 TRBV11-3
TGTGCCAGCTCACCTTTAGCGGGGGGCCAAGAGACCCAGTACTTC CASSPLAGGQETQYF 15 TRBD2 NA TRBJ2-5 TRBV18
TGTGCCAGCAGTGAAGGAACTGCAACTAATGAAAAACTGTTTTTT CASSEGTATNEKLFF 15 NA once TRBJ1-4 TRBV6-1
TGTGCCAGCAGTGAAAGCCGGGTTGGACGCGGGGAGCTGTTTTTT CASSESRVGRGELFF 15 NA NA TRBJ2-2 TRBV2
TGTGCCAGCAGCCAAGCCAGAAAATCCCTCCACTTT CASSQARKSLHF 12 NA NA TRBJ1-6 TRBV3-1/TRBV3-2
TGTGCCAGTAGTATAGGGACGGCGAACACTGAAGCTTTCTTT CASSIGTANTEAFF 14 NA NA TRBJ1-1 TRBV19
TGTGCCAGCAGCGTAGGTCTTGGACAGGGGTACCAAGAGACCCAGTACTTC CASSVGLGQGYQETQYF 17 TRBD1 NA TRBJ2-5 TRBV9
TGTGCCAGCAGTACCCTAGGGCGAGGGCGCGGCTACACCTTC CASSTLGRGRGYTF 14 NA NA TRBJ1-2 TRBV28
TGTGCCAGCAGCTTGGGGAGGGTAGGCGGCTACACCTTC CASSLGRVGGYTF 13 NA NA TRBJ1-2 TRBV5-8
TGTGCCAGCAGCCCTGGGGGGACAGGGGGTCAGCCCCAGCATTTT CASSPGGTGGQPQHF 15 TRBD1 NA TRBJ1-5 TRBV7-9
TGCGCCAGCAGCCAAGATCTTATCGGTTCGGGGTGGAACATTCAGTACTTC CASSQDLIGSGWNIQYF 17 NA NA TRBJ2-4 TRBV4-1
TGTGCCAGCAACTCAGGGGGCTATTCACCCCTCCACTTT CASNSGGYSPLHF 13 TRBD1 NA TRBJ1-6 TRBV14
TGTGCCAGCTCACCAACGGGGGACGGCTATGGCTACACCTTC CASSPTGDGYGYTF 14 NA once TRBJ1-2 TRBV18
TGTGCCAGCAGTGAAGCGTTCCCGGGTGAAGCTTTCTTT CASSEAFPGEAFF 13 NA NA TRBJ1-1 TRBV2
TGTGCCAGCAGTGAACAGGGGTTTGGAAACACCATATATTTT CASSEQGFGNTIYF 14 NA NA TRBJ1-3 TRBV25-1
TGTGCCAGCTCAGGGAACCCTGGAAACACCATATATTTT CASSGNPGNTIYF 13 NA NA TRBJ1-3 TRBV2
TGTGCCAGCAGTTACTCGCGAGGGACCAATGGCTACACCTTC CASSYSRGTNGYTF 14 NA NA TRBJ1-2 TRBV6-5
TGCGCCAGCAGGGAACCGGGACAGGGAAATGAAAAACTGTTTTTT CASREPGQGNEKLFF 15 TRBD1 once TRBJ1-4 TRBV5-1
TGTGCCAGCTCAGCCGGGACTGACCTTGGCTACACCTTC CASSAGTDLGYTF 13 NA NA TRBJ1-2 TRBV18
TGTGCCAGCTCACCCCCCCCGGTGGCTGAAGCTTTCTTT CASSPPPVAEAFF 13 NA NA TRBJ1-1 TRBV18
TGTGCCAGCAGCCTACAGGGATACGAGCAGTACTTC CASSLQGYEQYF 12 NA NA TRBJ2-7 TRBV28
TGTGCCAGTAGTCTTCGGGACAGCGCTTTCTATGGCTACACCTTC CASSLRDSAFYGYTF 15 TRBD1 NA TRBJ1-2 TRBV19
TGCGCCAGCAGCTCGACAGGATGGAATTCACCCCTCCACTTT CASSSTGWNSPLHF 14 NA once TRBJ1-6 TRBV5-1
TGTGCCAGCAGCCAGGGGGGTACCGGGGAGCTGTTTTTT CASSQGGTGELFF 13 NA NA TRBJ2-2 TRBV3-1/TRBV3-2
TGCGCCAGCAGCTTGCGAGCGGGGGGTACAGAATACGAGCAGTACTTC CASSLRAGGTEYEQYF 16 TRBD2 NA TRBJ2-7 TRBV5-1
TGTGCCAGCAGCTTACAGGGCGGAGATGGCTACACCTTC CASSLQGGDGYTF 13 NA NA TRBJ1-2 TRBV7-2
TGTGCCAGCAGTGGGGGTGGGGTGGCGAACACTGAAGCTTTCTTT CASSGGGVANTEAFF 15 NA NA TRBJ1-1 TRBV28
TGCGCCAGCAGCTCTGGACAGGGGGGCGACGAGCAGTACTTC CASSSGQGGDEQYF 14 TRBD1 NA TRBJ2-7 TRBV5-1
TGTGCCAGCAGTTTGGCGAACTCTGGAAACACCATATATTTT CASSLANSGNTIYF 14 NA NA TRBJ1-3 TRBV28
TGTGCCATCAAGGGAGGGGTATTGGGTGTCTATGGCTACACCTTC CAIKGGVLGVYGYTF 15 NA NA TRBJ1-2 TRBV7-2
TGTGCCAGCAGTGTAGGCAGGGGGGCTTTCTTT CASSVGRGAFF 11 TRBD1 NA TRBJ1-1 TRBV25-1
TGTGCCAGCGGCGGGACAGGGGGCGCTAGTAATCAGCCCCAGCATTTT CASGGTGGASNQPQHF 16 TRBD1 NA TRBJ1-5 TRBV28
TGTGCCTGGAGTGGCCTCGCGAATACTGAAGCTTTCTTT CAWSGLANTEAFF 13 NA NA TRBJ1-1 TRBV30
TGTGCCAGCAGCTTCGGTTTCAGCGGGGGTAGGGATACGCAGTATTTT CASSFGFSGGRDTQYF 16 TRBD2 NA TRBJ2-3 TRBV5-5
TGCGCCAGCAGCTTCGGACTAGCGGGGGGCCCTTGGAAAAACACAGATACGCAGTATTTT CASSFGLAGGPWKNTDTQYF 20 TRBD2 NA TRBJ2-3 TRBV5-1